The clone carrying this T cell receptor beta chain was detected once. CDR3 length: 17 residues. V shed 3 bases and J shed 0 bases, with 15 bases lying between them. CDR1 is ENHRY, CDR2 SYGVKD, per germline. As handled by the study authors: Estimates of nucleated cell counts were drawn from the amplification of reference gene primers. TCRdb's copy holds only in-frame clones and misses some; the assay was immunoSEQ multiplex PCR. The DNA gave D and trimming, while V, J and clone size come from that table. This table holds 250,000 to 350,000 clones, more than 80% found once. These data originate in a study of blood T cell repertoires in COVID-19. Study-wide context: The cDNA or gDNA used as material had been derived from T cells, B-cell-depleted T cells, or PBMCs.

The sequenced sample consisted of peripheral blood. This chain uses TRBV10-3 with TRBJ1-3; D unclear. This receptor was taken from a woman in her 30s with active or convalescent COVID-19. CDR3 sequence: CAISDLHKQSSGNTIYF. CDR3 DNA sequence: TGTGCCATCAGTGACCTCCACAAACAGAGCTCTGGAAACACCATATATTTT.